This T cell receptor beta chain was obtained from a study of T-cell memory formation after mild COVID-19. Across the whole study: Across donors, TCR clusters were largely donor specific.

Whole-study findings and limits: A subset of responding clones appeared in pre-infection memory, suggesting cross-reactive memory joined. Balance between CD4 and CD8 was seen in clones contracting day 15 to 85, and a CD4+ lean was seen in later expanders. Shrinking CD4+ clones were chiefly CM and EM; CD8+ ones were chiefly EMRA.

A single record per CDR3 protein comes from TCRdb applying MiXCR to the 5' RACE reads. The data contain hundreds of thousands of distinct CDR3 sequences, 25% to 30% of them singletons. V lost 1 base and J lost 4; bases outside the gene matches: 2. The CDR3 loop spans 15 amino acids. Germline values: CDR1 KGHDR, CDR2 SFDVKD. As to this clonotype: What it recognizes is unknown.

The chain links TRBV24-1 to TRBJ2-5; 10 positions match TRBD1. This TCR derives from an adult woman who had mild COVID-19 (a few samples of this study predate the infection). Cell type and time point are not known. Sequences were obtained from PBMCs or a T cell subset sorted from them (not recorded which). In nucleotides, the CDR3 is TGTGCCACCAGTGATTTAGGGGACAGGGGAGAGACCCAGTACTTC. Amino acids: CATSDLGDRGETQYF.